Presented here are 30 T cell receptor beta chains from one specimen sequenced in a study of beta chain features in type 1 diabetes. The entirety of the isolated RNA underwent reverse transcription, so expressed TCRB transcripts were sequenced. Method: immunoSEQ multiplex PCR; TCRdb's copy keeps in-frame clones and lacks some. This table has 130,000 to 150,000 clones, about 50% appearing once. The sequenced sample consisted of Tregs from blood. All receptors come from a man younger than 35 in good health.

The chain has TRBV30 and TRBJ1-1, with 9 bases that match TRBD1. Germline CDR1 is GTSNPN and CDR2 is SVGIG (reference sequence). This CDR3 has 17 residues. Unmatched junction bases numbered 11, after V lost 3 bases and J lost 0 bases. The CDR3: CAWSLQPGQGMNTEAFF. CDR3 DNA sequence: TGTGCCTGGAGCTTACAACCGGGACAGGGTATGAACACTGAAGCTTTCTTT.

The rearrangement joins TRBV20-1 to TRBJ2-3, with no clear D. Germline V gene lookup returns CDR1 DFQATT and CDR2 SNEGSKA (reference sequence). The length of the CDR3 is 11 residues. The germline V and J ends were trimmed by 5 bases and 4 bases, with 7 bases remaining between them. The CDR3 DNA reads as TGCAGTGCTTCCCGGTCAGATACGCAGTATTTT. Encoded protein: CSASRSDTQYF.

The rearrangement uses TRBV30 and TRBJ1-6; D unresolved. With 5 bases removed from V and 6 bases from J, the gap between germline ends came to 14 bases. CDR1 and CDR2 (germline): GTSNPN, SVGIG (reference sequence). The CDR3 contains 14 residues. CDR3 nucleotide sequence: TGTGCCTGGGGATTTGGGAGGCCTAATTCACCCCTCCACTTT. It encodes CAWGFGRPNSPLHF.

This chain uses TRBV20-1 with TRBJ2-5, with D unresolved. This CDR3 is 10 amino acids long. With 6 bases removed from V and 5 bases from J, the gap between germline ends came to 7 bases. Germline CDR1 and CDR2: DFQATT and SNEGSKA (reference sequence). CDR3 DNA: TGCAGTGCCACCGGGGAGACCCAGTACTTC. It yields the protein CSATGETQYF.

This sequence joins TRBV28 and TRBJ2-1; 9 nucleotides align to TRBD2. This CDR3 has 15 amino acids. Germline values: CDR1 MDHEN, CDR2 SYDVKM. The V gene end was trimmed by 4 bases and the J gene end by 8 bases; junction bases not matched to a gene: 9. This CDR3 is CASSYPAGGLDEQFF. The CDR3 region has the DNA TGTGCCAGCAGTTATCCGGCGGGGGGGCTGGATGAGCAGTTCTTC.

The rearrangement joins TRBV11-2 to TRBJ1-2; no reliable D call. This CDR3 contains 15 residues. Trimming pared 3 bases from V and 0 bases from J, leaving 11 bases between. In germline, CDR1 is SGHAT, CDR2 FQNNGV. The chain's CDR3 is CASSFSTRTNYGYTF. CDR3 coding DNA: TGTGCCAGCAGCTTTTCGACACGGACTAACTATGGCTACACCTTC.

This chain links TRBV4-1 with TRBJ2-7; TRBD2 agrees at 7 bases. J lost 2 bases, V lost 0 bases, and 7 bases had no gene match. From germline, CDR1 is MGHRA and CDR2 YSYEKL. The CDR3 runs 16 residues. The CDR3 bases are TGCGCCAGCAGCCAAGACTATGGGGGGGGACCCTACGAGCAGTACTTC. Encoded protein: CASSQDYGGGPYEQYF.

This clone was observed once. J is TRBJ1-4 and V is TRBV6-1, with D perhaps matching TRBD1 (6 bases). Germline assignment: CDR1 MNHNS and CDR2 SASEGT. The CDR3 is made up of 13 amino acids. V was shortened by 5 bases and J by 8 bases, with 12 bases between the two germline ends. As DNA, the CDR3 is TGTGCCAGCAGTAGACAGGTCCGGGAAAAACTGTTTTTT. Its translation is CASSRQVREKLFF.

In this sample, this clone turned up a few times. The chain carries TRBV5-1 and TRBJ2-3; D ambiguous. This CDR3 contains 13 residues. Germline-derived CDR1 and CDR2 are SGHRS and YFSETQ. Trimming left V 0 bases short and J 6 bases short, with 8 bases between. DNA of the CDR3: TGCGCCAGCAGCTTGGGAGAAGAGGATACGCAGTATTTT. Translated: CASSLGEEDTQYF.

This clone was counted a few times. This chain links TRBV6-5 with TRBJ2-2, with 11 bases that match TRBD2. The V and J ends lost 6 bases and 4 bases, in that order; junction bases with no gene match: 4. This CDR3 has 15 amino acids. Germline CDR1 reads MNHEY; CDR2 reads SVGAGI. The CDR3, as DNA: TGTGCCAGCAGCTTAGCGGGAGGGCCCACCGGGGAGCTGTTTTTT. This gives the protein CASSLAGGPTGELFF.

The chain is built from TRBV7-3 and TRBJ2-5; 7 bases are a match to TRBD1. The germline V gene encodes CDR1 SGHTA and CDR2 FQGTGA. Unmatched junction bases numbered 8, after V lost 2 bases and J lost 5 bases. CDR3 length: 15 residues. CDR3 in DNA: TGTGCCAGCAGCTTACATGGGACAGTCCACGAGACCCAGTACTTC. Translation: CASSLHGTVHETQYF.

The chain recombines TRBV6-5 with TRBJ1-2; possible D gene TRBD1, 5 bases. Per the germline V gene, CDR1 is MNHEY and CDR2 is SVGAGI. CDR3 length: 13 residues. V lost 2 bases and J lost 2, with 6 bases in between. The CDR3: CASSYGGNYGYTF. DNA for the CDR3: TGTGCCAGCAGTTACGGGGGGAACTATGGCTACACCTTC.

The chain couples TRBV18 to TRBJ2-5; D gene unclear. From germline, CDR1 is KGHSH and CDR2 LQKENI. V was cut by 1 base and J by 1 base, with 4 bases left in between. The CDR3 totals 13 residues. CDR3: CASSPRRQETQYF. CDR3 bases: TGTGCCAGCTCACCACGTCGCCAAGAGACCCAGTACTTC.

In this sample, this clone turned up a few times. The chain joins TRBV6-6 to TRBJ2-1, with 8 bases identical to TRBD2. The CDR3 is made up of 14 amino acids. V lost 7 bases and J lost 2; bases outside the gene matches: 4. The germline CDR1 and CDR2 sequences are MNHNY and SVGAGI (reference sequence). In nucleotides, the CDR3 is TGTGCCAGCAATAACGGGGGGGCCTACAATGAGCAGTTCTTC. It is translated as CASNNGGAYNEQFF.

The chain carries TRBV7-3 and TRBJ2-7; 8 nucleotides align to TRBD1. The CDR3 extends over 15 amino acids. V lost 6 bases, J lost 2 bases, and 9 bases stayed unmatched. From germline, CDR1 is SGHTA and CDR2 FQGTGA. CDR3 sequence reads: CASSYAGTGPYEQYF. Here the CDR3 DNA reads TGTGCCAGCAGTTACGCCGGGACAGGCCCCTACGAGCAGTACTTC.

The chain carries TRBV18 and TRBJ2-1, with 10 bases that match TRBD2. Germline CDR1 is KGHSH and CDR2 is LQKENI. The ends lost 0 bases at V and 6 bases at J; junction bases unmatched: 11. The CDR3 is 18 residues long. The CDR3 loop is CASSPPRLAGATRNEQFF. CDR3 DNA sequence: TGTGCCAGCTCACCACCGCGGCTAGCGGGAGCGACCCGCAATGAGCAGTTCTTC.

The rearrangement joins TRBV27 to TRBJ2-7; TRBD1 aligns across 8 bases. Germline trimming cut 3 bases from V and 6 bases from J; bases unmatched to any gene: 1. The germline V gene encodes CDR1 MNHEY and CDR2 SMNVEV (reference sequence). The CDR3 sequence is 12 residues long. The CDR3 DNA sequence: TGTGCCAGCAGTTTCAGGGGGCGCGAGCAGTACTTC. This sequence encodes CASSFRGREQYF.

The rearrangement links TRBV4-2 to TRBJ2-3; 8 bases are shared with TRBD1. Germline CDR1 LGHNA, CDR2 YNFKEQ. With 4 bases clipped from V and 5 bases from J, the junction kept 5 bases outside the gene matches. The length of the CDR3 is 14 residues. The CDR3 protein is CASSRGQAGDTQYF. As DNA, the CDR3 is TGTGCCAGCAGCCGGGGACAGGCGGGAGATACGCAGTATTTT.

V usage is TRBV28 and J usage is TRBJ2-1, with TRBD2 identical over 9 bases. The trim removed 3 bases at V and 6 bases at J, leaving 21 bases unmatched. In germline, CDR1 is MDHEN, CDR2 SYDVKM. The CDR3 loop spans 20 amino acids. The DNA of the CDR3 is TGTGCCAGCAGTTTTGCGGGGGGGATGGGAACCGCCTACATGGGCAATGAGCAGTTCTTC. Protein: CASSFAGGMGTAYMGNEQFF.

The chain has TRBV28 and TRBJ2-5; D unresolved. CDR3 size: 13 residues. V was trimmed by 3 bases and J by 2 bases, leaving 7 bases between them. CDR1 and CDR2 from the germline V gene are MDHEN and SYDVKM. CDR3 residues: CASSFGIQETQYF. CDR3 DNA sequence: TGTGCCAGCAGTTTCGGTATTCAAGAGACCCAGTACTTC.

The CDR3 region is CASNTGPNTGELFF. The CDR3 nucleotides are TGTGCCAGCAACACAGGACCTAACACCGGGGAGCTGTTTTTT. V usage is TRBV6-1 and J usage is TRBJ2-2, with D possibly matching TRBD1 (5 bases). The CDR3 extends over 14 amino acids. The V gene lost 7 bases and the J gene lost 2 bases, with 11 bases spanning the gap. Germline V gene data show CDR1 as MNHNS and CDR2 as SASEGT.

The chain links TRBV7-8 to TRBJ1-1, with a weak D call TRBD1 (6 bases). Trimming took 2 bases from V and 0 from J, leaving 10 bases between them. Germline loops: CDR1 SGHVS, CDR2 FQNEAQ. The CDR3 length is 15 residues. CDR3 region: CASSLKGVLNTEAFF. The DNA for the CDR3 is TGTGCCAGCAGCTTAAAGGGGGTTTTGAACACTGAAGCTTTCTTT.

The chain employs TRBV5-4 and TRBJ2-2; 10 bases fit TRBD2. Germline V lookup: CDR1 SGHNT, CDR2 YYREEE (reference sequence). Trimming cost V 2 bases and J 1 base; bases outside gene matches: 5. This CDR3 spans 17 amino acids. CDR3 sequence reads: CASSFPAGGVNTGELFF. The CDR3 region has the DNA TGTGCCAGCAGCTTCCCAGCGGGAGGGGTGAACACCGGGGAGCTGTTTTTT. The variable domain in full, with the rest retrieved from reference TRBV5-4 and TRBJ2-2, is ETGVTQSPTHLIKTRGQQVTLRCSSQSGHNTVSWYQQALGQGPQFIFQYYREEENGRGNFPPRFSGLQFPNYSSELNVNALELDDSALYLCASSFPAGGVNTGELFFGEGSRLTVL.

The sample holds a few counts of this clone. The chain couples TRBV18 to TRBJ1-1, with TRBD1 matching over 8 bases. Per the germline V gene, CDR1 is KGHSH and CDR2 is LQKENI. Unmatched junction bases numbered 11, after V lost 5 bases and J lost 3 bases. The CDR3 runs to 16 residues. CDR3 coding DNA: TGTGCCAGCTCATTGACAGGGGCTGGCGGGTACACTGAAGCTTTCTTT. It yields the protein CASSLTGAGGYTEAFF.

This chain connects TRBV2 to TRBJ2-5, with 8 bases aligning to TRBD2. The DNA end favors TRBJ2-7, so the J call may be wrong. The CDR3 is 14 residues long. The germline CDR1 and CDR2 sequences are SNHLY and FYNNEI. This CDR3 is CASRLSSGLYEQYF. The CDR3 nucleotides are TGTGCCAGCCGGTTATCTAGCGGGCTATACGAGCAGTACTTC.

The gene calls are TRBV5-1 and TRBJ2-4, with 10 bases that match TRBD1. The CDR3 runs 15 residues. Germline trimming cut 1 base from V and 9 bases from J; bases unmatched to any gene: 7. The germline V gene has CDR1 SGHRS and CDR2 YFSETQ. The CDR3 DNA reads TGCGCCAGCAGCTTGACAAGGACAGGGGGAACCATTCAGTACTTC. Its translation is CASSLTRTGGTIQYF.

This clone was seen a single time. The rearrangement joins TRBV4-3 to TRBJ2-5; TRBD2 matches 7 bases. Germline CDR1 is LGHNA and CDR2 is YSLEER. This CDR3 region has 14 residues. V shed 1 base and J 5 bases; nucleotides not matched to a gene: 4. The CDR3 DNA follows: TGCGCCAGCAGCCAAGCGGGGGGTGGGGAGACCCAGTACTTC. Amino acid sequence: CASSQAGGGETQYF.

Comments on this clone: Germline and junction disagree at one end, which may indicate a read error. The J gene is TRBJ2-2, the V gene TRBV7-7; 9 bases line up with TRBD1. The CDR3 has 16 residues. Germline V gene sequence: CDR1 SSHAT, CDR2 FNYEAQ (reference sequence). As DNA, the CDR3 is TGTGCTAGCAGCTTAGGGGGGACAGGGCCAACCGGGGAGCTGTTTTTT. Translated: CASSLGGTGPTGELFF.

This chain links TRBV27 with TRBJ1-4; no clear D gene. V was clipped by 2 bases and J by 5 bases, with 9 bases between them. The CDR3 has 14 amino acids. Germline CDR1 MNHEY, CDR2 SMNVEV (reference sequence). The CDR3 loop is CASSLRVPNEKLFF. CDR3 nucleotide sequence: TGTGCCAGCAGTTTACGAGTACCCAATGAAAAACTGTTTTTT.

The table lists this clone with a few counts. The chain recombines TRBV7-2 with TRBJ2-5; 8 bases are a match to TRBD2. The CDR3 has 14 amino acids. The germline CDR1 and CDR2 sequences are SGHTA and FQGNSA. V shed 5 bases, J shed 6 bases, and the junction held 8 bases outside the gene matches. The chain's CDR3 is CASSQAGVLKTQYF. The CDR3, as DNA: TGTGCCAGCAGCCAAGCGGGAGTATTGAAGACCCAGTACTTC.